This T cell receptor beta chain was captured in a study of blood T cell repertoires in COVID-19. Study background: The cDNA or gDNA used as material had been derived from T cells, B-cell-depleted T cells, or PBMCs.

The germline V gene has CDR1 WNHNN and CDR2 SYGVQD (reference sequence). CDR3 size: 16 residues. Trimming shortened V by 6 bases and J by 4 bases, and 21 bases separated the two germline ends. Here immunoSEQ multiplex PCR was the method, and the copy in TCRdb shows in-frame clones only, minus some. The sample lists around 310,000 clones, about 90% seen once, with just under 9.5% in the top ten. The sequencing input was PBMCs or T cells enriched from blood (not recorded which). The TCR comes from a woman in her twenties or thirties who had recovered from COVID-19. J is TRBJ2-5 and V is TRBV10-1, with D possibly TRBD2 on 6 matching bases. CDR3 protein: CASSEESGPEGETQYF. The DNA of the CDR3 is TGCGCCAGCAGCGAGGAAAGCGGGCCCGAGGGAGAGACCCAGTACTTC.